The source of this T cell receptor (beta chain) is a study of shared clonotypes between healthy human individuals. Measured with immunoSEQ multiplex PCR; TCRdb has only the in-frame clones, and not every one. The sample gives a few million clones, more than 90% of which show up once; around 0.14% is in the top ten. Findings and caveats of the study: A few donors had around 5.5% of their naive CD4 clonotypes in common.

V lost 0 bases and J 9 bases, leaving 15 bases between the germline ends. The CDR3 totals 16 residues. Per the germline V gene, CDR1 is LGHNA and CDR2 is YSLEER. A remark on this clone: What it binds is unknown.

Input material: naive CD4+ T cells sorted from blood. Regarding subset: CD45RA+ positively selected. The TCR originated in a man aged 18 to 29 in good health. This sequence joins TRBV4-3 and TRBJ1-6; D remains ambiguous. The CDR3 nucleotides read TGCGCCAGCAGCCAAGATCATACGGGCTTGGGTTCACCCCTCCACTTT. Translated: CASSQDHTGLGSPLHF.